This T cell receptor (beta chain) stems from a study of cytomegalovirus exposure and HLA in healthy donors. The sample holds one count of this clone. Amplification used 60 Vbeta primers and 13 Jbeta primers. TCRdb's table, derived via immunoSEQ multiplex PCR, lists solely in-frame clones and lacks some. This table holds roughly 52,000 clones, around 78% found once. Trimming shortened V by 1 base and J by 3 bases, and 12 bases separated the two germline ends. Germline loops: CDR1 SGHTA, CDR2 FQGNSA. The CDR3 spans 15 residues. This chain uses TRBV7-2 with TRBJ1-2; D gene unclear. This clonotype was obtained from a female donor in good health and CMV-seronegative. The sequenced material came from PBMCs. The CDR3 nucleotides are TGTGCCAGCAGCTTAGTGCGCGGGTCCGACTATGGCTACACCTTC. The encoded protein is CASSLVRGSDYGYTF.